One and the same sample provided the 26 T cell receptor beta chains below, sequenced in a study of control samples from healthy donors and cancer patients. Assay: immunoSEQ multiplex PCR; the TCRdb copy retains only in-frame clones and omits some. The sample lists some 120,000 clones; 93% were seen once. Sample: PBMCs. The receptors stem from a man between 50 and 59 years old with head and neck cancer.

J is TRBJ2-7 and V is TRBV18, with D possibly being TRBD1 (5 bases). The CDR3 spans 14 residues. In germline, CDR1 is KGHSH, CDR2 LQKENI. Deletions cut 6 bases from V and 0 bases from J, with 12 bases between. The CDR3 sequence is CASSMTVFSYEQYF. The CDR3 DNA sequence: TGTGCCAGCTCCATGACAGTGTTCTCCTACGAGCAGTACTTC.

This chain joins TRBV3-1 (or the pseudogene TRBV3-2) and TRBJ2-7; D is uncertain. The CDR3 is made up of 17 amino acids. Per the germline V gene, CDR1 is LGHDT and CDR2 is YNNKEL (reference sequence). V was shortened by 0 bases and J by 0 bases, with 15 bases between the two germline ends. The CDR3 bases are TGTGCCAGCAGCCAAGAGGACGGTCGACTCAGCTCCTACGAGCAGTACTTC. Its protein product is CASSQEDGRLSSYEQYF.

The chain couples TRBV19 to TRBJ1-1; D is ambiguous. Germline V gives CDR1 LNHDA, CDR2 SQIVND (reference sequence). The CDR3 has 13 residues. Trimming stripped 0 bases from V and 1 base from J, with 3 bases between. This CDR3 reads CASSIDANTEAFF. The CDR3 nucleotides are TGTGCCAGTAGTATAGATGCGAACACTGAAGCTTTCTTT. Full variable domain (outside the CDR3, taken from reference TRBV19 and TRBJ1-1): DGGITQSPKYLFRKEGQNVTLSCEQNLNHDAMYWYRQDPGQGLRLIYYSQIVNDFQKGDIAEGYSVSREKKESFPLTVTSAQKNPTAFYLCASSIDANTEAFFGQGTRLTVV.

The count of this clone is one. The rearrangement joins TRBV7-7 to TRBJ2-5; 7 bases map to TRBD2. Trimming at V came to 0 bases and at J to 2 bases, leaving 3 bases not matched to a gene. The CDR3 loop spans 15 amino acids. Germline V gene sequence: CDR1 SSHAT, CDR2 FNYEAQ (reference sequence). The CDR3 nucleotides read TGTGCCAGCAGCTTAGCAGGCGGGGGACAAGAGACCCAGTACTTC. It specifies CASSLAGGGQETQYF.

This clone was counted once. The chain links TRBV7-2 to TRBJ2-1; D is unresolved. The length of the CDR3 is 15 residues. The germline V gene has CDR1 SGHTA and CDR2 FQGNSA. V was pared by 2 bases and J by 0 bases, with 8 bases between. Here the CDR3 reads CASSLTLSSYNEQFF. CDR3 sequence (DNA): TGTGCCAGCAGCTTAACGCTCAGCTCCTACAATGAGCAGTTCTTC.

The chain employs TRBV7-2 and TRBJ1-3, with D uncertain. The germline V and J ends were trimmed by 5 bases and 4 bases, with 15 bases remaining between them. This CDR3 has 15 amino acids. Germline lookup yields CDR1 SGHTA and CDR2 FQGNSA. The CDR3: CASSDLGIVGNTIYF. The DNA for the CDR3 is TGTGCCAGCAGCGATTTGGGTATTGTCGGAAACACCATATATTTT. Supplemented by reference TRBV7-2 and TRBJ1-3, the full variable domain reads GAGVSQSPSNKVTEKGKDVELRCDPISGHTALYWYRQSLGQGLEFLIYFQGNSAPDKSGLPSDRFSAERTGGSVSTLTIQRTQQEDSAVYLCASSDLGIVGNTIYFGEGSWLTVV.

The CDR3 bases are TGTGCCAGCAGCTGGCGGGGCGGGAGCACAGATACGCAGTATTTT. As protein: CASSWRGGSTDTQYF. The V gene is TRBV7-3, the J gene TRBJ2-3; weak D call: TRBD2 (6 bases). The CDR3 loop spans 15 amino acids. Germline CDR1 and CDR2: SGHTA and FQGTGA. V was pared by 4 bases and J by 0 bases, with 11 bases between.

This chain uses TRBV5-6 with TRBJ1-1; TRBD1 aligns across 7 bases. After removal of 4 bases from V and 5 bases from J, the junction contained 17 bases not matched to a gene. CDR1 SGHDT and CDR2 YYEEEE come from the germline V gene. The CDR3 is made up of 17 amino acids. In nucleotides, the CDR3 is TGTGCCAGCAGCCCCAGGACAGGAAATTTGGGGAGAACTGAAGCTTTCTTT. Translated: CASSPRTGNLGRTEAFF.

The chain recombines TRBV7-2 with TRBJ2-5, with 12 bases lining up with TRBD2. Trimming at V came to 5 bases and at J to 3 bases, leaving 4 bases not matched to a gene. The CDR3 covers 15 residues. CDR1 and CDR2 (germline): SGHTA, FQGNSA. The CDR3: CASSPRTSGEETQYF. CDR3 coding DNA: TGTGCCAGCAGCCCTCGGACTAGCGGGGAAGAGACCCAGTACTTC. Combining the CDR3 with reference TRBV7-2 and TRBJ2-5 gives the whole variable domain GAGVSQSPSNKVTEKGKDVELRCDPISGHTALYWYRQSLGQGLEFLIYFQGNSAPDKSGLPSDRFSAERTGGSVSTLTIQRTQQEDSAVYLCASSPRTSGEETQYFGPGTRLLVL.

This chain uses TRBV4-3 with TRBJ2-1, with TRBD2 matching over 9 bases. Germline CDR1 and CDR2: LGHNA and YSLEER. CDR3 length: 16 amino acids. Trimming cost V 5 bases and J 5 bases; bases outside gene matches: 10. In DNA, the CDR3 is TGCGCCAGCAGCGGACGTTTTCTAGCGGGGAACAATGAGCAGTTCTTC. As protein: CASSGRFLAGNNEQFF.

The chain combines TRBV5-1 with TRBJ2-3; D remains unclear. The CDR3 totals 15 residues. V dropped 0 bases and J dropped 4 bases, with 12 bases sitting between them. Germline lookup yields CDR1 SGHRS and CDR2 YFSETQ. CDR3 in DNA: TGCGCCAGCAGCTTGGGGGCAACAAGTTCAGATACGCAGTATTTT. Its translation: CASSLGATSSDTQYF.

This clone has just one count. The CDR3, as DNA: TGTGCCAGCAGTTTAAGAGACTACGAGCAGTACTTC. Translating it yields CASSLRDYEQYF. The chain has TRBV12-3 or TRBV12-4 and TRBJ2-7; no definite D call. The germline V and J ends were trimmed by 2 bases and 3 bases, with 5 bases remaining between them. The CDR3 extends over 12 amino acids.

The chain is built from TRBV19 and TRBJ1-2, with D perhaps TRBD1 (5 bases). The CDR3 has 13 residues. Germline V gives CDR1 LNHDA, CDR2 SQIVND (reference sequence). V was shortened by 5 bases and J by 5 bases, with 12 bases between the two germline ends. The CDR3 here is CASSPQELYGYTF. CDR3 DNA: TGTGCCAGTAGTCCACAGGAGCTTTATGGCTACACCTTC. Variable domain in full (rest from reference TRBV19 and TRBJ1-2): DGGITQSPKYLFRKEGQNVTLSCEQNLNHDAMYWYRQDPGQGLRLIYYSQIVNDFQKGDIAEGYSVSREKKESFPLTVTSAQKNPTAFYLCASSPQELYGYTFGSGTRLTVV.

The genes are TRBV6-1 and TRBJ1-2; D is possibly TRBD1 (5 bases). The germline V gene encodes CDR1 MNHNS and CDR2 SASEGT. CDR3 length: 14 residues. V gave up 2 bases and J gave up 3 bases, with 10 bases separating them. The CDR3 here is CASSEWGGYYGYTF. CDR3 sequence (DNA): TGTGCCAGCAGTGAATGGGGGGGGTACTATGGCTACACCTTC.

The V call is TRBV7-3, the J call TRBJ2-1; 9 bases fit TRBD1. The junction had 13 bases not matched to a gene; V was cut back by 5 bases and J by 14 bases. This CDR3 region has 14 residues. The V gene's germline CDR1 is SGHTA and CDR2 FQGTGA. The chain's CDR3 is CASSPGTGIQGKFF. In nucleotides, the CDR3 is TGTGCCAGCAGCCCCGGGACAGGGATCCAAGGGAAGTTCTTC.

The CDR3 spells CATAVGASQETQYF. The DNA of the CDR3 is TGTGCCACCGCCGTCGGGGCCTCCCAGGAGACCCAGTACTTC. The V call is TRBV10-3, the J call TRBJ2-5, with D perhaps being TRBD1 or TRBD2 (5 bases each). Germline CDR1 ENHRY, CDR2 SYGVKD. This CDR3 spans 14 amino acids. Trimming left V 10 bases short and J 5 bases short, with 20 bases between.

The V call is TRBV5-6, the J call TRBJ1-2; D remains unclear. Germline loops: CDR1 SGHDT, CDR2 YYEEEE. The length of the CDR3 is 14 residues. V was trimmed by 4 bases and J by 3 bases, leaving 13 bases between them. CDR3 residues: CASSPWPGDYGYTF. For the CDR3, the DNA is TGTGCCAGCAGCCCTTGGCCGGGCGACTATGGCTACACCTTC.

The rearrangement uses TRBV2 and TRBJ2-7; D unclear. CDR1 and CDR2 (germline): SNHLY, FYNNEI. V was pared by 6 bases and J by 3 bases, with 6 bases between. This CDR3 is 11 amino acids long. DNA for the CDR3: TGTGCCAGCAGGGACGGCTACGAGCAGTACTTC. Translated: CASRDGYEQYF.

The sample holds one count of this clone. The rearrangement uses TRBV19 and TRBJ1-6; D perhaps matches TRBD1 (6 bases). Germline assignment: CDR1 LNHDA and CDR2 SQIVND (reference sequence). V lost 2 bases and J 7 bases, leaving 9 bases between the germline ends. The CDR3 is 14 residues long. Written as DNA, the CDR3 is TGTGCCAGTAGTATAACAGGGTACAATTCACCCCTCCACTTT. Translation gives CASSITGYNSPLHF.

The chain is built from TRBV5-5 and TRBJ1-6; no clear D gene. Germline V gene sequence: CDR1 SGHKS, CDR2 YYEKEE (reference sequence). Trimming stripped 2 bases from V and 8 bases from J, with 14 bases between. The CDR3 length is 15 residues. CDR3 DNA sequence: TGTGCCAGCAGCTTTACCGGGTTTCGGGATTCACCCCTCCACTTT. It codes for CASSFTGFRDSPLHF.

V usage is TRBV7-6 and J usage is TRBJ2-3; possibly TRBD1 or TRBD2 for D (6 bases each). Per the germline V gene, CDR1 is SGHVS and CDR2 is FNYEAQ. The V end was cut by 0 bases, the J end by 6 bases, with 13 bases between. The CDR3 totals 15 residues. CDR3 protein: CASSLAPGGGDTQYF. The CDR3 DNA reads as TGTGCCAGCAGCTTAGCTCCCGGGGGCGGGGATACGCAGTATTTT.

This clone has a single count. This sequence joins TRBV24-1 and TRBJ2-3; D unresolved. The V and J ends lost 1 base and 2 bases respectively, with 12 bases between them. Germline V gene sequence: CDR1 KGHDR, CDR2 SFDVKD. CDR3 length equals 16 residues. CDR3 protein: CATSDFDGASTDTQYF. The CDR3 nucleotides are TGTGCCACCAGTGATTTCGACGGTGCCTCCACAGATACGCAGTATTTT.

The chain recombines TRBV2 with TRBJ1-2; 7 bases map to TRBD1. Germline V gene lookup returns CDR1 SNHLY and CDR2 FYNNEI. CDR3 length equals 13 residues. V shed 5 bases and J 7 bases; nucleotides not matched to a gene: 7. In DNA form, the CDR3 reads TGTGCCAGCAGTCCCGGACAGGTTCTTGGCTACACCTTC. Protein: CASSPGQVLGYTF.

The chain is built from TRBV14 and TRBJ2-3; unclear D gene. Germline V lookup: CDR1 SGHDN, CDR2 FVKESK. This CDR3 has 16 residues. V lost 2 bases and J 0 bases, leaving 12 bases between the germline ends. This chain's CDR3 is CASSQQGTASTDTQYF. CDR3 DNA sequence: TGTGCCAGCAGCCAACAAGGCACAGCCAGCACAGATACGCAGTATTTT. The complete variable domain, with remaining parts taken from reference TRBV14 and TRBJ2-3, reads EAGVTQFPSHSVIEKGQTVTLRCDPISGHDNLYWYRRVMGKEIKFLLHFVKESKQDESGMPNNRFLAERTGGTYSTLKVQPAELEDSGVYFCASSQQGTASTDTQYFGPGTRLTVL.

This clone was detected once. The rearrangement links TRBV3-1 (or the pseudogene TRBV3-2) to TRBJ2-7; D gene ambiguous. This CDR3 has 12 residues. Trimming removed 1 base from V and 3 bases from J, with 4 bases in between. The germline V gene encodes CDR1 LGHDT and CDR2 YNNKEL (reference sequence). In nucleotides, the CDR3 is TGTGCCAGCAGCCAAGGGCTCTACGAGCAGTACTTC. This gives the protein CASSQGLYEQYF.

The chain has TRBV7-3 and TRBJ2-1; D might be TRBD2 (7 bases). CDR3 length: 15 amino acids. Trimming left V 5 bases short and J 4 bases short, with 15 bases between. Germline CDR1 and CDR2: SGHTA and FQGTGA. In DNA form, the CDR3 reads TGTGCCAGCAGCATAGACGGGGGGCCTTACAATGAGCAGTTCTTC. Its translation: CASSIDGGPYNEQFF. Drawing the rest from reference TRBV7-3 and TRBJ2-1, the complete variable domain is GAGVSQTPSNKVTEKGKYVELRCDPISGHTALYWYRQSLGQGPEFLIYFQGTGAADDSGLPNDRFFAVRPEGSVSTLKIQRTERGDSAVYLCASSIDGGPYNEQFFGPGTRLTVL.